This T cell receptor (beta chain) was obtained from a study of identical twins. As regards this clonotype: A read error may produce the germline difference seen at one junction end.

This CDR3 has 16 amino acids. CDR1 DFQATT and CDR2 SNEGSKA come from the germline V gene (reference sequence). TCRdb re-called the 5' RACE reads through MiXCR, storing one row per CDR3 protein. The repertoire holds roughly 700,000 distinct CDR3 sequences, with under 9% as singletons. The same data also went into a second study, on yellow fever vaccine responses in identical twins.

The source of this sequence is a woman aged 18-29 years in good health. The chain carries TRBV20-1 and TRBJ2-3; 8 bases align to TRBD2. Source material: PBMCs. CDR3 region: CCARDFSGGLRDTQYF. DNA for the CDR3: TGCTGTGCTAGAGATTTCAGCGGGGGCCTTCGTGATACGCAGTATTTT.